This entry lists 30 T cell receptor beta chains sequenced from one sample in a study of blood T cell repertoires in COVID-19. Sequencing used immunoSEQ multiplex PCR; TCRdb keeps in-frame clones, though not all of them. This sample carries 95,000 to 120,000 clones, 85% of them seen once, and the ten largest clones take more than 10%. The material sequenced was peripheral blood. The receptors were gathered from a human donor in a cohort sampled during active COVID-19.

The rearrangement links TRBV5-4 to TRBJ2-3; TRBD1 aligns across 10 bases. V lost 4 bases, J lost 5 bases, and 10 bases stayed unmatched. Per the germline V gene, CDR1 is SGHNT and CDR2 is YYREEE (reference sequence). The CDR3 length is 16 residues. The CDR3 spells CASSTKTGGSGDTQYF. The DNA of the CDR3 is TGTGCCAGCAGCACCAAGACAGGGGGCTCGGGAGATACGCAGTATTTT.

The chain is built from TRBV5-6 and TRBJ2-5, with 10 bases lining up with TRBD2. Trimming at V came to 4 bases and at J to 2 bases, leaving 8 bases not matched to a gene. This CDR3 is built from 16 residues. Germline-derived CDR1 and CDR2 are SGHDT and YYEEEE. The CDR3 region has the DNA TGTGCCAGCAGCACCTTAACTAGCGGGGCACAAGAGACCCAGTACTTC. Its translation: CASSTLTSGAQETQYF.

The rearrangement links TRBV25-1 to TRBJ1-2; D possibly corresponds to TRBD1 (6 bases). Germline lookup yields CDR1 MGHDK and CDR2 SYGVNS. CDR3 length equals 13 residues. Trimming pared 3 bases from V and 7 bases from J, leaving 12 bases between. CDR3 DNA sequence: TGTGCCAGCAGTGAGGTGGGGGCGGCTGGCTACACCTTC. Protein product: CASSEVGAAGYTF.

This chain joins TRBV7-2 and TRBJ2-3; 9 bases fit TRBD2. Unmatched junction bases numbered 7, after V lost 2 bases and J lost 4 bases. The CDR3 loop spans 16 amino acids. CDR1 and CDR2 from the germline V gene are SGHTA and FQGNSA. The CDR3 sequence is CASSLRSAGGPDTQYF. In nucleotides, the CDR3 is TGTGCCAGCAGCTTACGGTCAGCGGGGGGTCCAGATACGCAGTATTTT.

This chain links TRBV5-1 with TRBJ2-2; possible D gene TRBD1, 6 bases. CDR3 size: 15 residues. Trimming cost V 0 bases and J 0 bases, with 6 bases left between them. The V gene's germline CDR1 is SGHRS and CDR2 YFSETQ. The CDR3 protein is CASSLDRANTGELFF. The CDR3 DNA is TGCGCCAGCAGCTTGGACAGGGCGAACACCGGGGAGCTGTTTTTT.

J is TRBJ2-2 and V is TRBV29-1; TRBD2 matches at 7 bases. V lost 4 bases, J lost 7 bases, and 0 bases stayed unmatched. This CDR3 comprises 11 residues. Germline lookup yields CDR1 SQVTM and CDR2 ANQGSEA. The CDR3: CSVGGGGELFF. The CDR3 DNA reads TGCAGCGTTGGCGGGGGCGGGGAGCTGTTTTTT.

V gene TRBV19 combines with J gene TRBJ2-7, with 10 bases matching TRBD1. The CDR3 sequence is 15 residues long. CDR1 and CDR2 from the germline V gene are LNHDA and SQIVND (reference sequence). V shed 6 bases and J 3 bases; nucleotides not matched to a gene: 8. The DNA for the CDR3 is TGTGCCAGTAGCCGGCCCGGGACAGGGGTCTACGAGCAGTACTTC. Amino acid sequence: CASSRPGTGVYEQYF. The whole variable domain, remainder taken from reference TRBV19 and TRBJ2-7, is DGGITQSPKYLFRKEGQNVTLSCEQNLNHDAMYWYRQDPGQGLRLIYYSQIVNDFQKGDIAEGYSVSREKKESFPLTVTSAQKNPTAFYLCASSRPGTGVYEQYFGPGTRLTVT.

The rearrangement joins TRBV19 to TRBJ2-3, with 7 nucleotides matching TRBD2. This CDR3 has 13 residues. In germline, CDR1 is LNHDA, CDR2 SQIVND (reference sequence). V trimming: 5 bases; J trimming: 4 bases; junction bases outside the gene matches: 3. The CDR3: CASSVRGADTQYF. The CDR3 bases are TGTGCCAGTAGTGTCCGGGGGGCAGATACGCAGTATTTT.

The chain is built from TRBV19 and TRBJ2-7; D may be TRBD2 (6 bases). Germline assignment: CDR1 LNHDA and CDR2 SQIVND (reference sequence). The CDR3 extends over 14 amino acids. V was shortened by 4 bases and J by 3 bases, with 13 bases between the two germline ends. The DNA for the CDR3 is TGTGCCAGTAGTAGGGCTAGCGCTAACTACGAGCAGTACTTC. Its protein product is CASSRASANYEQYF.

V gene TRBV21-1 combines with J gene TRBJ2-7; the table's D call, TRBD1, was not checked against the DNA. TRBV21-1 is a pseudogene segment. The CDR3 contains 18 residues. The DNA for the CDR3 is TGTGCCACCAGCGACGCGTGGGACAGGGGGGTAAGGAGGCACGAGCAGTACTTC. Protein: CATSDAWDRGVRRHEQYF.

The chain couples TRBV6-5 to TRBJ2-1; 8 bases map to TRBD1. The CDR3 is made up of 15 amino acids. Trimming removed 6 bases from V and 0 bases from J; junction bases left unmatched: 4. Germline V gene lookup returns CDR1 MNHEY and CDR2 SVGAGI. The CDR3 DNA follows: TGTGCCAGCAGAGCGGACAGGGACTCCTACAATGAGCAGTTCTTC. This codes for CASRADRDSYNEQFF.

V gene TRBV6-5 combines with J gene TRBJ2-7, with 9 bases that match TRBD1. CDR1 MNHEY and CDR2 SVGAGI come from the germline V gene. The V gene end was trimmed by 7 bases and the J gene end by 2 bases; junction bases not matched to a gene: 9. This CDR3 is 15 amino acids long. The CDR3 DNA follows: TGTGCCAGCACCCTAGTGGGGACAGGGACCTACGAGCAGTACTTC. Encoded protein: CASTLVGTGTYEQYF.

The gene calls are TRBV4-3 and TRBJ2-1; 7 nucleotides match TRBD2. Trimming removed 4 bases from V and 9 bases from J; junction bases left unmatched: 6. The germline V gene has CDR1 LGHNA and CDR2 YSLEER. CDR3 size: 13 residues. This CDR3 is CASSPGLGSEQFF. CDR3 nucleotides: TGCGCCAGCAGCCCCGGACTAGGGAGTGAGCAGTTCTTC.

Here the CDR3 reads CASSVRGSATGELFF. The CDR3 coding sequence is TGTGCCAGCAGCGTAAGGGGTTCCGCCACCGGGGAGCTGTTTTTT. The J gene is TRBJ2-2, the V gene TRBV9; D possibly corresponds to TRBD1 (5 bases). Trimming stripped 1 base from V and 4 bases from J, with 11 bases between. From germline, CDR1 is SGDLS and CDR2 YYNGEE. This CDR3 has 15 residues.

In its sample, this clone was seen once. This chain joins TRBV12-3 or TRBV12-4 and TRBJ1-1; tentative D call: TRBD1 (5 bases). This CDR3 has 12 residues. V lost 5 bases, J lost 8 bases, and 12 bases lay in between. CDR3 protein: CASSPRAVEAFF. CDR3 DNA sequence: TGTGCCAGCAGTCCCAGGGCCGTAGAAGCTTTCTTT.

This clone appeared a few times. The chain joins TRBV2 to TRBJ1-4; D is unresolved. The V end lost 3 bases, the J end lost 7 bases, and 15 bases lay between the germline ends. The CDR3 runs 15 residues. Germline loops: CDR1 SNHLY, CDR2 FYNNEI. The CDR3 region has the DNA TGTGCCAGCAGTGAGGTGGGCATCGTTGGTGAAAAACTGTTTTTT. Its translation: CASSEVGIVGEKLFF.

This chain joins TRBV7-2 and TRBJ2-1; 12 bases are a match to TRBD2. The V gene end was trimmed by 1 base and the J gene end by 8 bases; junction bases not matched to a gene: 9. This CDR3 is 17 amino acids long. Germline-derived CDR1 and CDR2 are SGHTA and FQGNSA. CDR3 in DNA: TGTGCCAGCAGCTTAGTTATCTCTAGCGGGGGGGCGGATGAGCAGTTCTTC. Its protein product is CASSLVISSGGADEQFF.

CDR3 region: CASSLYSGNTIYF. CDR3 bases: TGTGCCAGCAGCTTATATTCTGGAAACACCATATATTTT. The V call is TRBV7-2, the J call TRBJ1-3; D ambiguous. V dropped 2 bases and J dropped 1 base, with 3 bases sitting between them. CDR1 is SGHTA, CDR2 FQGNSA, per germline. This CDR3 is 13 amino acids long.

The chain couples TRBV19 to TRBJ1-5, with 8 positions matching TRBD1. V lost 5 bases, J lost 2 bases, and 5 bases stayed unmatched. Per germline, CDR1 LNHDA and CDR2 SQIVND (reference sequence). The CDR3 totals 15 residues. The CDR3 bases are TGTGCCAGTAGTGCACAACAGGGGGGCAATCAGCCCCAGCATTTT. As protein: CASSAQQGGNQPQHF.

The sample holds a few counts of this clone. The CDR3 DNA reads as TGTGCCAGCAGCCTACCCTACAGGGGCACTGAAGCTTTCTTT. This codes for CASSLPYRGTEAFF. V usage is TRBV7-2 and J usage is TRBJ1-1; 7 bases are shared with TRBD1. Germline-derived CDR1 and CDR2 are SGHTA and FQGNSA. The CDR3 spans 14 residues. The trim removed 5 bases at V and 4 bases at J, leaving 7 bases unmatched. The variable domain in full, completed from reference TRBV7-2 and TRBJ1-1, reads GAGVSQSPSNKVTEKGKDVELRCDPISGHTALYWYRQSLGQGLEFLIYFQGNSAPDKSGLPSDRFSAERTGGSVSTLTIQRTQQEDSAVYLCASSLPYRGTEAFFGQGTRLTVV.

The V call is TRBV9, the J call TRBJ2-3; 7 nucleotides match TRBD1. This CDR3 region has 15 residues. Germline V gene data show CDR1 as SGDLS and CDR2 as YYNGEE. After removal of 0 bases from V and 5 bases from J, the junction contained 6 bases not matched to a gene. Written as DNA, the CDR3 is TGTGCCAGCAGCGTAGAGGGGGCCCGCGGAGATACGCAGTATTTT. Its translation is CASSVEGARGDTQYF.

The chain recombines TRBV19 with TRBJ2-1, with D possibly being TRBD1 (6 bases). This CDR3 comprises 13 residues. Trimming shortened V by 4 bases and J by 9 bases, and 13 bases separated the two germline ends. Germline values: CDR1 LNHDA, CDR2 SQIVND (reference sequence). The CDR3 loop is CASSTGVNGEQFF. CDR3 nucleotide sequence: TGTGCCAGTAGTACAGGGGTGAATGGTGAGCAGTTCTTC.

This chain's CDR3 is CASSWLQGGTEAFF. The DNA for the CDR3 is TGTGCCAGCAGTTGGTTGCAGGGGGGCACTGAAGCTTTCTTT. This chain joins TRBV6-4 and TRBJ1-1, with 7 bases lining up with TRBD1. Germline V CDR1 and CDR2: MRHNA, SNTAGT. Trimming removed 5 bases from V and 4 bases from J; junction bases left unmatched: 7. CDR3 length equals 14 residues.

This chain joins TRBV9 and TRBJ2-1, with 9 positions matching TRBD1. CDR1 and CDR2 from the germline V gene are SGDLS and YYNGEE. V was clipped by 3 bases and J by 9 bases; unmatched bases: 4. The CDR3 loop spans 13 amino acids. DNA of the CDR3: TGTGCCAGCAGCGGCGGGACAGGGAGTGAGCAGTTCTTC. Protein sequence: CASSGGTGSEQFF.

CDR3 DNA sequence: TGTGCCAGTAGTATGGGGCAGGGGCGCAATCAGCCCCAGCATTTT. This sequence encodes CASSMGQGRNQPQHF. This chain uses TRBV19 with TRBJ1-5; the D gene is possibly TRBD1 (6 bases). Deletions cut 3 bases from V and 2 bases from J, with 11 bases between. In germline, CDR1 is LNHDA, CDR2 SQIVND (reference sequence). This CDR3 has 15 amino acids.

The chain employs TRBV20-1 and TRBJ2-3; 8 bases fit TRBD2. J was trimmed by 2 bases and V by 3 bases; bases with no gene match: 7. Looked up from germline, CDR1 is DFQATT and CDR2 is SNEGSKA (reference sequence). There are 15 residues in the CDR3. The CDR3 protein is CSASEGRGATDTQYF. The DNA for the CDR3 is TGCAGTGCTAGTGAGGGGCGGGGGGCCACAGATACGCAGTATTTT.

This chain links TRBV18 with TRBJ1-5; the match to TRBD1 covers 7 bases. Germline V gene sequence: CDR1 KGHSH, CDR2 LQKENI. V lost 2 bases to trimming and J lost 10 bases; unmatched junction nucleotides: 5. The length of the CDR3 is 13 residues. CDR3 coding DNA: TGTGCCAGCTCACCAGGTCGGGACAGTCCCCAGCATTTT. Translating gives CASSPGRDSPQHF.

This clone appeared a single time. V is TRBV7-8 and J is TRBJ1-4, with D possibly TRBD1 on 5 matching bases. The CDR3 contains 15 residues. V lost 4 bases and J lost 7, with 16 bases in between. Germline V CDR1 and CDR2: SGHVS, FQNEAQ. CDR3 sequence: CASSSQGSLREKLFF. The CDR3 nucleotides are TGTGCCAGCAGCTCTCAGGGTTCGCTTCGTGAAAAACTGTTTTTT.

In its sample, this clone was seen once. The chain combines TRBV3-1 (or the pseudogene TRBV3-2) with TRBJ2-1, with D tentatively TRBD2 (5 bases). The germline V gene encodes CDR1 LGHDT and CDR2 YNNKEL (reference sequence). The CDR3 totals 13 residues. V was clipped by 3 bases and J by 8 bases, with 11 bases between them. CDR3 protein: CASSHDYGYEQFF. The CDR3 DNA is TGTGCCAGCAGCCATGACTACGGCTATGAGCAGTTCTTC.

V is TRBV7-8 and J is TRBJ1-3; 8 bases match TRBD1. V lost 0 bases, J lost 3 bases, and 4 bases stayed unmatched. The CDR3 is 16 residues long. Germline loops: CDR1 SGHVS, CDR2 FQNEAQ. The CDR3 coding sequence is TGTGCCAGCAGCTTAGCGGTCGGGACAGGTGGAAACACCATATATTTT. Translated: CASSLAVGTGGNTIYF. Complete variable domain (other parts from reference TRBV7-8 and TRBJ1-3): GAGVSQSPRYKVAKRGQDVALRCDPISGHVSLFWYQQALGQGPEFLTYFQNEAQLDKSGLPSDRFFAERPEGSVSTLKIQRTQQEDSAVYLCASSLAVGTGGNTIYFGEGSWLTVV.